This T cell receptor beta chain appears in the sequencing data of a study of T cell repertoires in cytomegalovirus infection (dated by TCRdb to about 2019). Study-level background: Donor HLA type was relevant to the analysis, as public TCR beta signatures indicated carriage of CMV infection together with the matching HLA type. What the work shows at the level of the full study, not this receptor alone: Carriers of CMV infection plus the relevant HLA type were discriminated by the cumulative frequency of public TCR beta family members in the study cohort and in an independent roughly 320-donor cohort. The ex vivo response was dominated by HLA-C-restricted CMV-specific TCR beta clonotypes, which also provided the single most frequent clonotype in two of eight donors.

This clonotype came up once. The specificity of this receptor is unknown. Base qualities are missing; no much larger clone stands one base away. One read alone is weak evidence. Trimmed from V: 2 bases; trimmed from J: 2 bases; junction bases lacking a gene match: 8. CDR1 SGHRS and CDR2 YFSETQ were looked up in the germline V gene. Including the terminal cysteine and phenylalanine, the CDR3 comprises 17 residues. Only the CDR3 portion is preserved as DNA: 51 bases, with reading frame beginning at the first base. The data were produced on an Illumina HiSeq 1500. TCRdb passed the public sequencing reads through fastp at Q25 and MiXCR, retaining productive beta sequences. Here each entry gathers all rows of one CDR3 protein and keeps the most common genes and DNA. This sample is represented by 500,000 or so distinct CDR3 sequences; 15% to 20% of them were singletons. Of the sample, about 24% falls within the top ten clones.

This sequence was found in a human donor in good health (CMV status not recorded). Some clones in this sample may be carry-over from other donors' samples. This chain is built from TRBV5-1 and TRBJ2-3; 10 central nucleotides agree with TRBD2. Sequenced material: CD8+ T cells from PBMCs. Read as DNA, the sequence is TGCGCCAGCAGCTTCCTTCTAGCGGGAGCCAACACAGATACGCAGTATTTT. Its translation reads: CASSFLLAGANTDTQYF.